This T cell receptor (beta chain) is from a study of shared clonotypes between healthy human individuals. General study findings and limits: Tissue TCR repertoires likely differ from these blood-only repertoires.

V shed 2 bases and J 2 bases; nucleotides not matched to a gene: 9. CDR3 length: 16 amino acids. Per the germline V gene, CDR1 is SGHTA and CDR2 is FQGNSA. Profiling relied on immunoSEQ multiplex PCR, and the TCRdb table lists in-frame clones only, not all of them. The sample lists 640,000 or so clones; about two thirds were seen once. In the case of this clone: Its antigen is unknown.

Donors were healthy HIV-negative adults without recently reported acute infections or vaccinations. The source is a woman aged 25 to 45 in good health. The sequenced sample consisted of memory CD4+ T cells sorted from blood. The subset: CD45RA-negative fraction. The chain combines TRBV7-2 with TRBJ2-7; 7 bases are shared with TRBD2. The CDR3 protein is CASSLNPSGATYEQYF. For the CDR3, the DNA is TGTGCCAGCAGCTTAAACCCTAGCGGAGCGACCTACGAGCAGTACTTC. Full variable domain (remainder filled in from reference TRBV7-2 and TRBJ2-7): GAGVSQSPSNKVTEKGKDVELRCDPISGHTALYWYRQSLGQGLEFLIYFQGNSAPDKSGLPSDRFSAERTGGSVSTLTIQRTQQEDSAVYLCASSLNPSGATYEQYFGPGTRLTVT.